The source of this TCR beta chain is a study of metastatic and nonmetastatic thyroid tumors. On the study more broadly: Malignant thyroid and benign thyroid patients provided blood and tumor or nodule tissue whose repertoires were compared.

Per the germline V gene, CDR1 is KGHDR and CDR2 is SFDVKD. Trimming left V 1 base short and J 6 bases short, with 5 bases between. The CDR3 length is 12 residues. This clone was picked up a small number of times. No treatment had been given to any patient before thyroid surgery. TCRdb reanalyzed the PCR reads via MiXCR. This sample carries 20,000 to 25,000 clones, 9.5% to 15% of them seen once, and the ten largest clones take roughly 6.2%. The clonotype originates from a male donor with papillary thyroid cancer or a benign thyroid nodule (not recorded which). Some clones in this sample may be carry-over from other donors' samples. This chain uses TRBV24-1 with TRBJ1-1, with D unclear. Sequencing was performed on blood. CDR3 residues: CATSDLLPEAFF. The CDR3 DNA reads TGTGCCACCAGTGATTTACTCCCTGAAGCTTTCTTT.